One sample yielded the 28 T cell receptor beta chains listed below, sequenced in a study of spatial heterogeneity in lung cancer. The time point here: blood at routine non-recurrence follow-up after resection. The study sequenced unsorted whole RNA from tumor, nontumor lung or frozen PBMC. TCRdb fed the 5' RACE reads into MiXCR, producing one record per CDR3 protein. The sample includes about 120,000 distinct CDR3 sequences, approximately 12% of them seen just once. The sample here was PBMCs, taken at follow-up. The receptors were sampled from a male donor with early-stage non-small cell lung cancer.

This clonotype turned up a few times. This rearrangement joins TRBV5-5 to TRBJ1-6; maybe TRBD1 (5 bases). The CDR3 has 14 residues. The V and J ends lost 3 bases and 8 bases respectively, with 12 bases between them. Germline assignment: CDR1 SGHKS and CDR2 YYEKEE (reference sequence). The CDR3 nucleotides read TGTGCCAGCAGCTCCCGGGACGGGCATTCACCCCTCCACTTT. Translation: CASSSRDGHSPLHF.

This clonotype appeared a few times. The DNA of the CDR3 is TGCAGTGCTATCAGGAGGGACAGGGATTGGGGAAATCAGCCCCAGCATTTT. Protein sequence: CSAIRRDRDWGNQPQHF. The chain recombines TRBV20-1 with TRBJ1-5; 9 positions agree with TRBD1. The germline gives CDR1 DFQATT, CDR2 SNEGSKA (reference sequence). Losses at the gene ends were 4 bases for V and 4 bases for J; bases not matched to a gene: 14. This CDR3 has 17 amino acids.

In its sample, this clonotype was seen a few times. The V call is TRBV11-3, the J call TRBJ1-1, with 9 bases fitting TRBD1. V lost 4 bases and J lost 4; bases outside the gene matches: 1. The CDR3 has 13 amino acids. CDR1 SGHNT and CDR2 YENEEA come from the germline V gene. In DNA form, the CDR3 reads TGTGCCAGCAGCTACAGGGGGCCCACTGAAGCTTTCTTT. Translation: CASSYRGPTEAFF. The variable domain in full, completed from reference TRBV11-3 and TRBJ1-1, reads EAGVVQSPRYKIIEKKQPVAFWCNPISGHNTLYWYLQNLGQGPELLIRYENEEAVDDSQLPKDRFSAERLKGVDSTLKIQPAELGDSAVYLCASSYRGPTEAFFGQGTRLTVV.

This clonotype was picked up a small number of times. The V and J genes are TRBV7-8 and TRBJ2-7; 12 nucleotides line up with TRBD2. After removal of 0 bases from V and 2 bases from J, the junction contained 2 bases not matched to a gene. CDR1 and CDR2 (germline): SGHVS, FQNEAQ. CDR3 size: 16 residues. The CDR3 sequence: CASSLALAGGPYEQYF. CDR3 coding DNA: TGTGCCAGCAGCTTAGCGCTAGCGGGGGGGCCCTACGAGCAGTACTTC.

Many counts were recorded for this clonotype. Written as DNA, the CDR3 is TGCGCCAGCAGCCAAGACGAACAGGGGGGGGACTATGGCTACACCTTC. Its translation is CASSQDEQGGDYGYTF. The V call is TRBV4-3, the J call TRBJ1-2, with 8 bases matching TRBD1. The CDR3 length is 16 residues. CDR1 LGHNA and CDR2 YSLEER come from the germline V gene. After removal of 0 bases from V and 3 bases from J, the junction contained 6 bases not matched to a gene.

This clonotype was seen repeatedly, ten times or more. This chain links TRBV7-2 with TRBJ2-5; TRBD2 matches at 7 bases. Germline trimming cut 5 bases from V and 7 bases from J; bases unmatched to any gene: 16. Looked up from germline, CDR1 is SGHTA and CDR2 is FQGNSA. The CDR3 totals 16 residues. CDR3 region: CASSTTSGAPGGTQYF. In DNA form, the CDR3 reads TGTGCCAGCAGCACTACAAGCGGGGCCCCGGGGGGGACCCAGTACTTC.

This sequence joins TRBV10-2 and TRBJ1-2, with D possibly TRBD1 on 6 matching bases. Germline values: CDR1 WSHSY, CDR2 SAAADI. V was shortened by 7 bases and J by 6 bases, with 15 bases between the two germline ends. The CDR3 contains 13 residues. CDR3 protein: CASMLTGGDGYTF. DNA of the CDR3: TGCGCCAGCATGCTTACCGGGGGCGATGGCTACACCTTC.

This clonotype occurred many times. The genes are TRBV29-1 and TRBJ1-1; 10 bases are a match to TRBD1. CDR1 is SQVTM, CDR2 ANQGSEA, per germline. With V trimmed by 6 bases and J by 3 bases, 4 bases remained unmatched. The CDR3 has 13 residues. The DNA of the CDR3 is TGCAGCGTGACAGGGGGCAGGGACACTGAAGCTTTCTTT. Protein sequence: CSVTGGRDTEAFF.

This clonotype was counted between two and nine times. This chain uses TRBV6-1 with TRBJ2-7; no firm D call. The length of the CDR3 is 16 residues. Trimming cost V 2 bases and J 4 bases, with 18 bases left between them. Germline lookup yields CDR1 MNHNS and CDR2 SASEGT. CDR3 loop: CASSENPHPGPYEQYF. For the CDR3, the DNA is TGTGCCAGCAGTGAAAACCCACACCCGGGCCCATACGAGCAGTACTTC.

This chain uses TRBV13 with TRBJ2-7; D is uncertain. CDR3 length equals 13 residues. V gave up 0 bases and J gave up 3 bases, with 6 bases separating them. CDR1 and CDR2 (germline): PRHDT, FYEKMQ (reference sequence). The CDR3 region is CASSLGGNYEQYF. The CDR3 DNA is TGTGCCAGCAGCTTAGGGGGGAACTACGAGCAGTACTTC.

The chain employs TRBV28 and TRBJ1-2; D is uncertain. Germline-derived CDR1 and CDR2 are MDHEN and SYDVKM. The CDR3 has 10 amino acids. The V end lost 5 bases, the J end lost 5 bases, and 3 bases lay between the germline ends. CDR3: CASSQYGYTF. The CDR3 DNA follows: TGTGCCAGCAGTCAGTATGGCTACACCTTC.

The chain recombines TRBV20-1 with TRBJ2-7, with 7 bases lining up with TRBD2. There are 12 residues in the CDR3. The V gene end was trimmed by 3 bases and the J gene end by 4 bases; junction bases not matched to a gene: 3. The germline V gene encodes CDR1 DFQATT and CDR2 SNEGSKA (reference sequence). The CDR3 DNA reads as TGCAGTGCTAGTGTGCGGGGGTACGAGCAGTACTTC. Protein sequence: CSASVRGYEQYF.

The CDR3 DNA sequence: TGTGCCAGCAGCTTTGAAAGGTACAGAGAAAACATTCAGTACTTC. It codes for CASSFERYRENIQYF. V is TRBV5-5 and J is TRBJ2-4, with D hard to call. CDR1 is SGHKS, CDR2 YYEKEE, per germline (reference sequence). With 2 bases removed from V and 5 bases from J, the gap between germline ends came to 14 bases. CDR3 length: 15 residues.

In its sample, this clonotype was seen many times. The CDR3 reads CASSRNPYEQYF. In nucleotides, the CDR3 is TGTGCCAGCAGTCGGAACCCCTACGAGCAGTACTTC. The chain links TRBV27 to TRBJ2-7, with unresolved D. CDR3 length: 12 amino acids. Germline loops: CDR1 MNHEY, CDR2 SMNVEV (reference sequence). V gave up 5 bases and J gave up 2 bases, with 7 bases separating them.

This sequence joins TRBV6-5 and TRBJ2-7, with 11 bases identical to TRBD2. The V and J ends lost 5 bases and 2 bases, in that order; junction bases with no gene match: 2. The CDR3 is 14 amino acids. Germline CDR1 MNHEY, CDR2 SVGAGI. CDR3 sequence: CASSRTSGPYEQYF. DNA of the CDR3: TGTGCCAGCAGTAGGACTAGCGGGCCCTACGAGCAGTACTTC.

This clonotype appeared many times. The V call is TRBV7-2, the J call TRBJ1-1; D is ambiguous. Germline assignment: CDR1 SGHTA and CDR2 FQGNSA. The V gene lost 1 base and the J gene lost 2 bases, with 8 bases spanning the gap. The CDR3 length is 14 residues. CDR3 DNA sequence: TGTGCCAGCAGCTTAGGGCACCTTAACACTGAAGCTTTCTTT. Its protein is CASSLGHLNTEAFF.

This clonotype was detected ten times or more. J is TRBJ1-2 and V is TRBV28, with TRBD1 matching 9 bases. There are 15 residues in the CDR3. The V gene's germline CDR1 is MDHEN and CDR2 SYDVKM. The trim removed 6 bases at V and 2 bases at J, leaving 7 bases unmatched. CDR3 amino acids: CASRGTGGANYGYTF. The CDR3 region has the DNA TGTGCCAGCAGGGGAACAGGGGGCGCAAACTATGGCTACACCTTC.

In nucleotides, the CDR3 is TGTGCCAGCAGCACTACCCAGACAGGCGCCCGACCCCAGCATTTT. Amino acid sequence: CASSTTQTGARPQHF. This chain uses TRBV7-8 with TRBJ1-5, with D maybe TRBD1 (6 bases). Trimming removed 5 bases at V and 10 bases at J, with 21 bases between. Germline-derived CDR1 and CDR2 are SGHVS and FQNEAQ. The CDR3 loop spans 15 amino acids.

This clonotype appeared many times. One end of the junction varies from germline; a read error may be responsible. V and J are TRBV20-1 and TRBJ2-1, with TRBD2 identical over 10 bases. This CDR3 comprises 14 residues. CDR1 DFQATT and CDR2 SNEGSKA come from the germline V gene (reference sequence). The CDR3 DNA reads as TGCAGTCCTAGCGGGGGAAGCGAGGGCAATGAGCAGTTCTTC. Its translation: CSPSGGSEGNEQFF.

This clonotype was seen repeatedly, ten times or more. The CDR3 loop is CASSFRDREEKLFF. DNA for the CDR3: TGTGCCAGCAGCTTTCGGGACAGAGAGGAAAAACTGTTTTTT. The rearrangement joins TRBV5-4 to TRBJ1-4, with 7 bases that match TRBD1. CDR3 length: 14 residues. With 2 bases clipped from V and 8 bases from J, the junction kept 6 bases outside the gene matches. Germline V gene data show CDR1 as SGHNT and CDR2 as YYREEE (reference sequence).

This clonotype was seen a few times. The chain recombines TRBV14 with TRBJ2-1; TRBD2 matches at 10 bases. This CDR3 has 16 amino acids. With V trimmed by 0 bases and J by 4 bases, 3 bases remained unmatched. Germline values: CDR1 SGHDN, CDR2 FVKESK. The CDR3 bases are TGTGCCAGCAGCCAAGATCGGGGACTAGCGTACAATGAGCAGTTCTTC. Its translation is CASSQDRGLAYNEQFF.

This clonotype was counted many times. The chain combines TRBV29-1 with TRBJ2-1; no clear D gene. The CDR3 length is 14 residues. The germline V and J ends were trimmed by 5 bases and 0 bases, with 11 bases remaining between them. Germline V CDR1 and CDR2: SQVTM, ANQGSEA. This chain's CDR3 is CSVSRQSSYNEQFF. In DNA, the CDR3 is TGCAGCGTTTCGAGGCAGAGCTCCTACAATGAGCAGTTCTTC.

V is TRBV18 and J is TRBJ2-1; 13 bases match TRBD2. Germline-derived CDR1 and CDR2 are KGHSH and LQKENI. J was trimmed by 10 bases and V by 8 bases; bases with no gene match: 8. The length of the CDR3 is 14 residues. The CDR3 bases are TGTGCCAGCCTCCGGACTAGCGGGGGAAAAGAGCAGTTCTTC. It yields the protein CASLRTSGGKEQFF.

This clonotype was seen only a few times. The chain couples TRBV6-2 or TRBV6-3 to TRBJ2-1; either TRBD1 or TRBD2 may supply D (5 bases each). Germline loops: CDR1 MNHEY, CDR2 SVGEGT. This CDR3 is 14 amino acids long. V lost 6 bases, J lost 7 bases, and 16 bases lay in between. The CDR3 spells CASRYRNPGNEQFF. As DNA, the CDR3 is TGTGCCAGCAGGTACAGGAACCCGGGGAATGAGCAGTTCTTC.

This sequence joins TRBV3-1 and TRBJ1-3; unclear D gene. V was clipped by 4 bases and J by 8 bases, with 18 bases between them. CDR1 is LGHDT and CDR2 is YNNKEL in the germline V gene (reference sequence). CDR3 length: 15 amino acids. The CDR3 here is CASSPTSIGVDTIYF. DNA of the CDR3: TGTGCCAGCAGCCCTACCTCAATCGGCGTGGACACCATATATTTT. Supplemented by reference TRBV3-1 and TRBJ1-3, the full variable domain reads DTAVSQTPKYLVTQMGNDKSIKCEQNLGHDTMYWYKQDSKKFLKIMFSYNNKELIINETVPNRFSPKSPDKAHLNLHINSLELGDSAVYFCASSPTSIGVDTIYFGEGSWLTVV.

The chain couples TRBV5-4 to TRBJ1-1, with no clear D. Per germline, CDR1 SGHNT and CDR2 YYREEE (reference sequence). V lost 3 bases and J 1 base, leaving 13 bases between the germline ends. The CDR3 length is 15 residues. The CDR3 DNA is TGTGCCAGCAGCTCCCGACCTACCGGGAACACTGAAGCTTTCTTT. This sequence encodes CASSSRPTGNTEAFF.

This clonotype was detected a few times. The V gene is TRBV4-1, the J gene TRBJ1-2, with 7 bases fitting TRBD1. This CDR3 comprises 16 residues. Germline V gene data show CDR1 as MGHRA and CDR2 as YSYEKL. V shed 4 bases and J 4 bases; nucleotides not matched to a gene: 12. For the CDR3, the DNA is TGCGCCAGCAGCCCCCGAGAGGGGGCTATCGTCTATGGCTACACCTTC. Translating gives CASSPREGAIVYGYTF.

Turning to this clonotype: One end of the junction varies from germline; a read error may be responsible. The V call is TRBV2, the J call TRBJ2-7; a possible D gene is TRBD1 (5 bases). Per germline, CDR1 SNHLY and CDR2 FYNNEI. This CDR3 contains 14 residues. The CDR3: CDSSLNRISYEQYF. The CDR3 nucleotides read TGTGACAGCAGTTTGAACAGGATCTCCTACGAGCAGTACTTC.